This passage covers 3 T cell receptor beta chains from one sample sequenced in a study of control samples from healthy donors and cancer patients (dated by TCRdb to 2020 to 2022). The method behind the library was the immunoSEQ multiplex PCR assay. Sourced from immuneACCESS, this table was stored by TCRdb with only in-frame sequences that have V and J called. A share of the clones is absent; for the studies checked, an unresolved V gene accounts for under half, and the remainder has no known explanation. The sample table lists some 140,000 clones, roughly 89% of them with a count of one. The ten largest make up approximately 11% of the sample. Sequenced input: blood. The origin of the receptors is a man aged 30-40 years in good health.

The chain is built from TRBV7-9 and TRBJ2-1, with D uncertain. Trimming left V 4 bases short and J 8 bases short, with 6 bases between. Germline V gene data show CDR1 as SEHNR and CDR2 as FQNEAQ (reference sequence). The CDR3 length is 11 residues. Here the CDR3 reads CASSYLDEQFF. DNA of the CDR3: TGTGCCAGCAGCTACCTCGATGAGCAGTTCTTC.

This chain connects TRBV11-2 to TRBJ2-1, with 8 nucleotides matching TRBD1. Germline CDR1 SGHAT, CDR2 FQNNGV. The CDR3 has 19 amino acids. Trimming took 4 bases from V and 8 from J; bases not matched to a gene: 22. As DNA, the CDR3 is TGTGCCAGCAGCTCAGTACAGGGGGTACCCCGGGATCCTGCGGATGAGCAGTTCTTC. Its protein product is CASSSVQGVPRDPADEQFF.

J is TRBJ2-1 and V is TRBV15; the D gene is possibly TRBD1 (6 bases). The CDR3 has 11 residues. Germline V gene data show CDR1 as LNHNV and CDR2 as YYDKDF (reference sequence). The V end lost 5 bases, the J end lost 10 bases, and 9 bases lay between the germline ends. CDR3 sequence reads: CATSAGDEQFF. The CDR3, as DNA: TGTGCCACCAGCGCAGGGGACGAGCAGTTCTTC.